The rows below give T cell receptor beta chains drawn from one sample of a study of blood T cell repertoires in COVID-19. Clones were read by immunoSEQ multiplex PCR, and TCRdb kept only the in-frame ones, dropping some. Here the sample spans over 250,000 clones, 80% to 90% being singletons. The material sequenced was peripheral blood. These receptors all come from a middle-aged woman who had recovered from COVID-19. Both conserved end residues are part of each CDR3. Fields, in order: CDR3 length, V gene, CDR3 protein.

15,TRBV11-2,CASTYAGGPQNEQFF
17,TRBV12-5,CASVRGQGAFGIETQYF
14,TRBV9,CASSVNQENEKLFF
16,TRBV19,CASRGGQGQFNEKLFF
15,TRBV7-9,CASSLWGGSSYEQYF
15,TRBV9,CASSVGRGRGNTIYF
13,TRBV19,CASSRQGRTEAFF
14,TRBV10-3,CAISELAGEDGYTF
17,TRBV15,CATSRDLWGGINSPLHF
13,TRBV6-5,CASSSQGVRGYTF